The entry below describes one T cell receptor beta chain. Repertoires were generated with immunoSEQ multiplex PCR, while TCRdb's copy carries only in-frame clones and drops some. The table includes roughly 56,000 clones, roughly 93% detected once. The CDR3 is 14 amino acids. V lost 9 bases and J lost 5, with 16 bases in between. Germline V gene data show CDR1 as LGHNA and CDR2 as YSLEER. The data derive from a study of cytomegalovirus exposure and HLA in healthy donors. The chain uses TRBV4-3 and TRBJ2-2; D gene uncertain. This receptor was identified in a woman between 18 and 29 years old in good health and CMV-seropositive. Sequencing was carried out using PBMCs. DNA of the CDR3: TGCGCCAGTACTCCGGGTACTCGAACCGGGGAGCTGTTTTTT. Translating it yields CASTPGTRTGELFF.